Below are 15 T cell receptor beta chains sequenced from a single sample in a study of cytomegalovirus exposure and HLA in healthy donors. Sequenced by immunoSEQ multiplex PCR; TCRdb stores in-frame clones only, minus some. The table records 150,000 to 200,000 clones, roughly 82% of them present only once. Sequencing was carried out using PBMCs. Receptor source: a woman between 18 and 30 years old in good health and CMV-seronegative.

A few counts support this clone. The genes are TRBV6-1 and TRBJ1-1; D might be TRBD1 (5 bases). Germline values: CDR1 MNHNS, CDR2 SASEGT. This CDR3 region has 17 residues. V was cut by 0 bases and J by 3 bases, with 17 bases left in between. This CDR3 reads CASSEASGWGSYTEAFF. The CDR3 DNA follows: TGTGCCAGCAGTGAAGCATCTGGATGGGGCAGCTACACTGAAGCTTTCTTT.

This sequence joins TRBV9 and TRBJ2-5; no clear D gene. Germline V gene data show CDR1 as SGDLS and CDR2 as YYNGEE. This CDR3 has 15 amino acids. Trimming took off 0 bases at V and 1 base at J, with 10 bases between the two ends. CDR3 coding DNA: TGTGCCAGCAGCGTAGGTTCCAGTCTCCAAGAGACCCAGTACTTC. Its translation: CASSVGSSLQETQYF.

CDR3: CASSDGQGVYEQYF. Written as DNA, the CDR3 is TGTGCCAGCAGTGACGGACAGGGAGTCTACGAGCAGTACTTC. The chain links TRBV2 to TRBJ2-7; 8 bases agree with TRBD1. The length of the CDR3 is 14 residues. V gave up 3 bases and J gave up 3 bases; unmatched junction bases: 4. Germline V CDR1 and CDR2: SNHLY, FYNNEI.

The CDR3 spells CASGNRQVKNTGELFF. In DNA, the CDR3 is TGTGCCAGCGGGAACAGACAGGTTAAGAACACCGGGGAGCTGTTTTTT. The chain links TRBV7-3 to TRBJ2-2; D may be TRBD1 (6 bases). Trimming removed 8 bases from V and 1 base from J, with 17 bases in between. The CDR3 has 16 residues. The germline V gene encodes CDR1 SGHTA and CDR2 FQGTGA.

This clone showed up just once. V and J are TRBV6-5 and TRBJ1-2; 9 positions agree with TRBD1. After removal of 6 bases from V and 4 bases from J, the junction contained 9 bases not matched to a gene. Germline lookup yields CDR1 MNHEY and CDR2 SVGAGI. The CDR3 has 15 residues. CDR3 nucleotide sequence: TGTGCCAGCAGCCGATCAGGGACAGGGTCCTATGGCTACACCTTC. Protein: CASSRSGTGSYGYTF.

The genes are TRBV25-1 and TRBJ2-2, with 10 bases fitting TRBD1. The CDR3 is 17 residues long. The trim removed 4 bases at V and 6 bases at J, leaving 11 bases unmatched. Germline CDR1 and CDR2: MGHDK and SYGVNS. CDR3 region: CASSAVAGTGVPGELFF. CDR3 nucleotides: TGTGCCAGCAGTGCTGTGGCCGGGACAGGGGTTCCCGGGGAGCTGTTTTTT.

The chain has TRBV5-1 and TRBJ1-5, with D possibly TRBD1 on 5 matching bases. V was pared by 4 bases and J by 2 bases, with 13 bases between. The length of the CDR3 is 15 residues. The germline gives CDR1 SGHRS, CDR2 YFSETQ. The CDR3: CASSPGDGGNQPQHF. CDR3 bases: TGCGCCAGCAGCCCGGGGGACGGAGGCAATCAGCCCCAGCATTTT.

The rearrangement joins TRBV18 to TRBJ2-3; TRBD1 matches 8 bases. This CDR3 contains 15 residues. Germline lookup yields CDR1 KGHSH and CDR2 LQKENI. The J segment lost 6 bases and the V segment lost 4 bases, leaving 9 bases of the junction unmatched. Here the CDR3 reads CASSQSRGRMDTQYF. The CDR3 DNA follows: TGTGCCAGCTCACAAAGCAGGGGGCGAATGGATACGCAGTATTTT.

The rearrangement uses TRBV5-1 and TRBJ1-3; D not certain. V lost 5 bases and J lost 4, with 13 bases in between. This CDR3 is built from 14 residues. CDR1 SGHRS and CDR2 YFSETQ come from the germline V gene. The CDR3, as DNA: TGCGCCAGCAGTCTCGGTCGCCCCGGAAACACCATATATTTT. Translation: CASSLGRPGNTIYF. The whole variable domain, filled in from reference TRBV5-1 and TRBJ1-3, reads KAGVTQTPRYLIKTRGQQVTLSCSPISGHRSVSWYQQTPGQGLQFLFEYFSETQRNKGNFPGRFSGRQFSNSRSEMNVSTLELGDSALYLCASSLGRPGNTIYFGEGSWLTVV.

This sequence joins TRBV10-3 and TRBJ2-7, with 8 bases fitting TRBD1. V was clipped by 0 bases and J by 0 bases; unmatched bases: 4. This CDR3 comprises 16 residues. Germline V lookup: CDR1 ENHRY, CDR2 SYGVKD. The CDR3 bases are TGTGCCATCAGTGAGTCGTCAGGGGGCCTCTCCTACGAGCAGTACTTC. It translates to CAISESSGGLSYEQYF.

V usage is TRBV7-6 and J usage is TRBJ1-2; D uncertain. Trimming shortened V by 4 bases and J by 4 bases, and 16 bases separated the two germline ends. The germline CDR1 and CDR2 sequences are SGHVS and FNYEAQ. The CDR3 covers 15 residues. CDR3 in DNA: TGTGCCAGCAGCTCCGAGCTCCTAGATGGCTATGGCTACACCTTC. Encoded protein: CASSSELLDGYGYTF. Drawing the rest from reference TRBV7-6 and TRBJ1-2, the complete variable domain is GAGVSQSPRYKVTKRGQDVALRCDPISGHVSLYWYRQALGQGPEFLTYFNYEAQQDKSGLPNDRFSAERPEGSISTLTIQRTEQRDSAMYRCASSSELLDGYGYTFGSGTRLTVV.

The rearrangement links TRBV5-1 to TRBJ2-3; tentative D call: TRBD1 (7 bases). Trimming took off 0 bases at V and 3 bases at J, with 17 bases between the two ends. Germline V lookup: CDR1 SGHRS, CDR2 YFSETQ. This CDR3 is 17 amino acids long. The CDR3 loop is CASSLDIPGGITDTQYF. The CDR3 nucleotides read TGCGCCAGCAGCTTGGATATTCCAGGGGGGATAACAGATACGCAGTATTTT. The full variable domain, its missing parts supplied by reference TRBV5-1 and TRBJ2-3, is KAGVTQTPRYLIKTRGQQVTLSCSPISGHRSVSWYQQTPGQGLQFLFEYFSETQRNKGNFPGRFSGRQFSNSRSEMNVSTLELGDSALYLCASSLDIPGGITDTQYFGPGTRLTVL.

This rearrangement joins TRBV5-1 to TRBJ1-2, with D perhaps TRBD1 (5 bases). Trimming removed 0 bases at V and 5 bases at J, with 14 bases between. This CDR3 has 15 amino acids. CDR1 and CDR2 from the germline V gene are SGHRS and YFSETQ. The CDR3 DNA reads TGCGCCAGCAGCTTGGCAACCGACAGAGGTTATGGCTACACCTTC. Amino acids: CASSLATDRGYGYTF.

This chain's CDR3 is CASSLAGGADTQYF. CDR3 in DNA: TGTGCCAGCAGCTTAGCTGGGGGCGCAGATACGCAGTATTTT. The rearrangement joins TRBV7-7 to TRBJ2-3; D is perhaps TRBD1 (6 bases). V was cut by 0 bases and J by 4 bases, with 8 bases left in between. The CDR3 is 14 amino acids. Germline V gene lookup returns CDR1 SSHAT and CDR2 FNYEAQ (reference sequence).

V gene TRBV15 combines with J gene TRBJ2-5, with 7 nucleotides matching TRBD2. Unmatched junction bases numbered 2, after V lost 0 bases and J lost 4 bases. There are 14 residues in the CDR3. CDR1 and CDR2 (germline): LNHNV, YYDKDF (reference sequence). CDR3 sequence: CATSREERGETQYF. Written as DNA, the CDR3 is TGTGCCACCAGCAGAGAGGAGCGGGGAGAGACCCAGTACTTC.